This T cell receptor (beta chain) was sequenced in a study of T cells in Graves' hyperthyroidism and ophthalmopathy. Study summary: Before treatment of any kind, peripheral blood was taken at initial diagnosis.

Enrolled ophthalmopathy patients presented with a Clinical Activity Score of at least 3, a NOSPECS grade of at least 4, and disease duration under 3 months. In making diagnoses, clinical symptoms, serum thyroxine and TRAb, thyroid ultrasound and orbital computed tomography were all used. The CDR3 is made up of 12 amino acids. CDR1 is SQVTM, CDR2 ANQGSEA, per germline. RNA transcripts yielded amplified TCR beta CDR3 regions. First-round RT-PCR targeting the TCR CDR3 was performed with the HTBI primer set. MiXCR, applied by TCRdb to the multiplex PCR reads, yields one record per CDR3 protein. The repertoire holds roughly 350,000 distinct CDR3 sequences, with 12% to 15% as singletons. Remarks on this clonotype: This may come from a read error, since a much larger clone is one base off.

The V and J genes are TRBV29-1 and TRBJ2-7; possibly TRBD1 for D (6 bases). The sample consisted of blood. The TCR sequence derives from a woman aged 40-49 years with Graves' ophthalmopathy. The CDR3 DNA is TGCAGCGTTGCCAGGGGCTCCTACGGGCAGTACTTC. Translation gives CSVARGSYGQYF.